Each of the 24 T cell receptor beta chains below was sequenced from the same sample in a study of immune cell composition in non-small cell lung cancer. Profiled with immunoSEQ multiplex PCR; TCRdb holds only in-frame clones, not every one. Found here are thousands of clones, 70% to 85% of them singletons; the top ten hold roughly 8.7%. Normal lung was sampled as far from the tumour as possible, at least 3 cm. The source material was non-adjacent lung tissue. The origin of the receptors is a human donor with non-small cell lung cancer.

CDR3 sequence (DNA): TGTGCCAGCAGCTTGTTTGCAGGGGACTATGGCTACACCTTC. Amino acids: CASSLFAGDYGYTF. The rearrangement links TRBV5-6 to TRBJ1-2; the D gene is possibly TRBD1 (6 bases). V gave up 1 base and J gave up 3 bases, with 10 bases separating them. The CDR3 runs to 14 residues. Germline V gene sequence: CDR1 SGHDT, CDR2 YYEEEE.

The rearrangement links TRBV7-6 to TRBJ2-6, with D tentatively TRBD1 (6 bases). The CDR3 runs 15 residues. The V gene's germline CDR1 is SGHVS and CDR2 FNYEAQ. The V and J ends lost 5 bases and 0 bases respectively, with 8 bases between them. CDR3 region: CASSPGDSGANVLTF. In DNA form, the CDR3 reads TGTGCCAGCAGCCCAGGGGACTCTGGGGCCAACGTCCTGACTTTC.

This clone was picked up one time. This rearrangement joins TRBV27 to TRBJ1-2, with D uncertain. There are 15 residues in the CDR3. Trimming shortened V by 6 bases and J by 7 bases, and 21 bases separated the two germline ends. Per germline, CDR1 MNHEY and CDR2 SMNVEV (reference sequence). The CDR3 protein is CASRFQAGWVGGYTF. The CDR3 DNA is TGTGCCAGCAGATTCCAGGCGGGGTGGGTAGGTGGCTACACCTTC.

The chain uses TRBV7-2 and TRBJ2-4; a possible D gene is TRBD1 (7 bases). V shed 1 base and J shed 2 bases, with 15 bases lying between them. The CDR3 contains 17 residues. Per germline, CDR1 SGHTA and CDR2 FQGNSA. DNA for the CDR3: TGTGCCAGCAGCTTAGATGACCCAGGGGGGACCAAAAACATTCAGTACTTC. It yields the protein CASSLDDPGGTKNIQYF.

This sequence joins TRBV4-3 and TRBJ1-2, with 8 bases identical to TRBD1. Germline V CDR1 and CDR2: LGHNA, YSLEER. V lost 3 bases to trimming and J lost 4 bases; unmatched junction nucleotides: 7. The CDR3 sequence is 15 residues long. Here the CDR3 DNA reads TGCGCCAGCAGCCACAGGACAGGGACGATCTATGGCTACACCTTC. Protein: CASSHRTGTIYGYTF.

V is TRBV19 and J is TRBJ2-4, with a tentative D call TRBD1 (7 bases). Trimming removed 1 base at V and 9 bases at J, with 10 bases between. The CDR3 spans 13 residues. CDR1 and CDR2 from the germline V gene are LNHDA and SQIVND (reference sequence). The CDR3 nucleotides are TGTGCCAGTAGTATAGGGCAGGGGGGCATTCAGTACTTC. It encodes CASSIGQGGIQYF.

This clone was seen a few times. The chain is built from TRBV30 and TRBJ2-3, with 11 bases identical to TRBD2. CDR3 size: 17 residues. The junction had 9 bases not matched to a gene; V was cut back by 2 bases and J by 2 bases. Looked up from germline, CDR1 is GTSNPN and CDR2 is SVGIG (reference sequence). CDR3 coding DNA: TGTGCCTGGAGTAACCCCGGGACTAGCGGACCCACAGATACGCAGTATTTT. This encodes CAWSNPGTSGPTDTQYF.

V and J are TRBV29-1 and TRBJ1-2; 10 nucleotides line up with TRBD1. The germline V gene encodes CDR1 SQVTM and CDR2 ANQGSEA. The CDR3 is 14 residues long. J was trimmed by 3 bases and V by 5 bases; bases with no gene match: 6. In nucleotides, the CDR3 is TGCAGCGTTTACCCTGGACAGGGGGACTATGGCTACACCTTC. Amino acids: CSVYPGQGDYGYTF.

The rearrangement uses TRBV25-1 and TRBJ2-5; possible D gene TRBD2, 5 bases. The CDR3 is made up of 13 amino acids. The V end lost 4 bases, the J end lost 7 bases, and 13 bases lay between the germline ends. The germline gives CDR1 MGHDK, CDR2 SYGVNS. The CDR3 sequence: CASSGPGLVTQYF. CDR3 coding DNA: TGTGCCAGCAGTGGGCCGGGGTTGGTGACCCAGTACTTC.

This clone was found a few times. This chain joins TRBV15 and TRBJ2-7; TRBD1 aligns across 8 bases. The V segment lost 4 bases and the J segment 3 bases; nucleotides outside the gene matches: 8. CDR1 and CDR2 from the germline V gene are LNHNV and YYDKDF (reference sequence). The length of the CDR3 is 15 residues. The CDR3 spells CATSIRTGPNYEQYF. CDR3 bases: TGTGCCACCAGCATCAGGACAGGGCCCAACTACGAGCAGTACTTC.

The CDR3 coding sequence is TGTGCCAGCAGGAGAGGTCAGGGCCTCTACGAGCAGTACTTC. Translating gives CASRRGQGLYEQYF. The chain has TRBV7-8 and TRBJ2-7, with a tentative D call TRBD1 (5 bases). The CDR3 covers 14 residues. V was trimmed by 6 bases and J by 3 bases, leaving 15 bases between them. Germline CDR1 and CDR2: SGHVS and FQNEAQ.

This chain connects TRBV4-2 to TRBJ1-4; D might be TRBD1 (6 bases). V was cut by 1 base and J by 5 bases, with 11 bases left in between. Germline CDR1 is LGHNA and CDR2 is YNFKEQ. The CDR3 is 15 residues long. Here the CDR3 DNA reads TGTGCCAGCAGCCAAGGCTTTACAGGGAATGAAAAACTGTTTTTT. Protein sequence: CASSQGFTGNEKLFF.

This clone has a handful of counts. This chain links TRBV5-6 with TRBJ2-7, with 7 bases fitting TRBD1. The V gene end was trimmed by 2 bases and the J gene end by 6 bases; junction bases not matched to a gene: 11. Germline V gene lookup returns CDR1 SGHDT and CDR2 YYEEEE. The CDR3 extends over 15 amino acids. Here the CDR3 reads CASSFRYQGVLEQYF. CDR3 nucleotide sequence: TGTGCCAGCAGCTTTCGTTATCAGGGGGTCCTCGAGCAGTACTTC.

The rearrangement uses TRBV7-9 and TRBJ1-1; 8 bases match TRBD1. V trimming: 9 bases; J trimming: 6 bases; junction bases outside the gene matches: 18. CDR1 is SEHNR and CDR2 is FQNEAQ in the germline V gene (reference sequence). The CDR3 sequence is 16 residues long. CDR3 DNA: TGTGCCAGTCTCCATTGGGACAGGCTAGAAGGTGCTGAAGCTTTCTTT. Translating it yields CASLHWDRLEGAEAFF. Combining the CDR3 with reference TRBV7-9 and TRBJ1-1 gives the whole variable domain DTGVSQNPRHKITKRGQNVTFRCDPISEHNRLYWYRQTLGQGPEFLTYFQNEAQLEKSRLLSDRFSAERPKGSFSTLEIQRTEQGDSAMYLCASLHWDRLEGAEAFFGQGTRLTVV.

The table lists this clone with a few counts. J is TRBJ2-3 and V is TRBV7-9; 10 bases line up with TRBD2. Germline CDR1 SEHNR, CDR2 FQNEAQ (reference sequence). The CDR3 consists of 14 residues. J was trimmed by 6 bases and V by 3 bases; bases with no gene match: 3. This CDR3 is CASSFTSGEDTQYF. As DNA, the CDR3 is TGTGCCAGCAGCTTTACTAGCGGGGAGGATACGCAGTATTTT. Together with reference TRBV7-9 and TRBJ2-3, the CDR3 gives the full variable domain: DTGVSQNPRHKITKRGQNVTFRCDPISEHNRLYWYRQTLGQGPEFLTYFQNEAQLEKSRLLSDRFSAERPKGSFSTLEIQRTEQGDSAMYLCASSFTSGEDTQYFGPGTRLTVL.

The sample holds one count of this clone. The V call is TRBV30, the J call TRBJ1-6, with unresolved D. Trimming took 7 bases from V and 4 from J, leaving 11 bases between them. This CDR3 has 13 amino acids. In germline, CDR1 is GTSNPN, CDR2 SVGIG (reference sequence). The CDR3, as DNA: TGTGCCTCGAACGGAGAATATAATTCACCCCTCCACTTT. Translated, it gives CASNGEYNSPLHF.

The chain combines TRBV6-5 with TRBJ2-1; D ambiguous. V gave up 2 bases and J gave up 0 bases, with 11 bases separating them. The length of the CDR3 is 16 residues. Germline V lookup: CDR1 MNHEY, CDR2 SVGAGI. The CDR3 DNA follows: TGTGCCAGCAGTTACGAAGGCCCTAGCTCCTACAATGAGCAGTTCTTC. Translated, it gives CASSYEGPSSYNEQFF.

The V and J genes are TRBV29-1 and TRBJ1-3; tentatively, D is TRBD1 (5 bases). CDR1 and CDR2 (germline): SQVTM, ANQGSEA. There are 11 residues in the CDR3. Trimming pared 4 bases from V and 7 bases from J, leaving 8 bases between. CDR3: CSVVGGNTIYF. The CDR3 nucleotides are TGCAGCGTTGTTGGGGGGAACACCATATATTTT.

The chain combines TRBV25-1 with TRBJ2-5, with 14 bases matching TRBD2. CDR1 is MGHDK and CDR2 is SYGVNS in the germline V gene. This CDR3 comprises 17 residues. V dropped 0 bases and J dropped 4; count of bases not matched to a gene: 4. CDR3 residues: CASSEYKGLAGGETQYF. The CDR3 DNA follows: TGTGCCAGCAGTGAATATAAAGGACTAGCGGGAGGAGAGACCCAGTACTTC.

This clone was seen a few times. The genes are TRBV4-2 and TRBJ1-2; D gene unclear. Between the trimmed V and J ends, which lost 1 base and 4 bases, there was a span of 7 bases. The germline CDR1 and CDR2 sequences are LGHNA and YNFKEQ. This CDR3 spans 13 amino acids. The CDR3 spells CASSQGSSYGYTF. The CDR3, as DNA: TGTGCCAGCAGCCAAGGTAGTTCCTATGGCTACACCTTC.

This chain uses TRBV6-5 with TRBJ2-7; D unclear. The CDR3 extends over 14 amino acids. The V gene's germline CDR1 is MNHEY and CDR2 SVGAGI. With 6 bases removed from V and 0 bases from J, the gap between germline ends came to 12 bases. The chain's CDR3 is CASSPRQSSYEQYF. The CDR3 bases are TGTGCCAGCAGCCCGAGACAAAGCTCCTACGAGCAGTACTTC.

This clone was seen once. V and J are TRBV27 and TRBJ1-3, with 10 bases that match TRBD1. The germline CDR1 and CDR2 sequences are MNHEY and SMNVEV (reference sequence). V lost 3 bases to trimming and J lost 5 bases; unmatched junction nucleotides: 13. This CDR3 is built from 18 residues. The CDR3 bases are TGTGCCAGCAGTTTGTTTTTACCGGGACAGGGGACCCGAAACACCATATATTTT. This encodes CASSLFLPGQGTRNTIYF.

The chain uses TRBV28 and TRBJ2-3; 12 positions agree with TRBD1. The CDR3 loop spans 19 amino acids. From germline, CDR1 is MDHEN and CDR2 SYDVKM. V lost 6 bases, J lost 3 bases, and 16 bases stayed unmatched. The chain's CDR3 is CASRSRRDRGRFSTDTQYF. The CDR3, as DNA: TGTGCCAGCAGATCCCGGCGGGACAGGGGGCGTTTCTCGACAGATACGCAGTATTTT.

The chain has TRBV7-6 and TRBJ2-7; D is perhaps TRBD2 (6 bases). V lost 4 bases and J 0 bases, leaving 16 bases between the germline ends. This CDR3 is 16 amino acids long. From germline, CDR1 is SGHVS and CDR2 FNYEAQ. CDR3 amino acids: CASSSRMGLNSYEQYF. The DNA of the CDR3 is TGTGCCAGCAGCTCGCGTATGGGACTGAACTCCTACGAGCAGTACTTC.